This T cell receptor beta chain was documented in a study of T cells in Graves' hyperthyroidism and ophthalmopathy. This clonotype was counted ten times or more. Its antigen is not identified. Study-wide results and limits: Ophthalmopathy got predicted by the model a median about six months before its onset.

Researchers took RNA transcripts and amplified the TCR beta CDR3 regions from them. First-round RT-PCR targeting the TCR CDR3 was performed with the HTBI primer set. Each CDR3 protein gets one entry after TCRdb re-called the multiplex PCR reads with MiXCR. Of roughly 500,000 distinct CDR3 sequences detected, roughly 45% appear once; the ten largest clones hold about 40%. CDR1 DFQATT and CDR2 SNEGSKA come from the germline V gene (reference sequence). The CDR3 contains 15 residues. V was pared by 0 bases and J by 3 bases, with 14 bases between. Those patients with uncontrolled infection, other autoimmune disease, pregnancy or lactation were excluded. Diagnosing involved the use of clinical symptoms, serum thyroxine and TRAb, thyroid ultrasound and orbital computed tomography.

The sample taken for sequencing was peripheral blood or thyroid tissue (not recorded which). The TCR comes from an adult woman with Graves' disease, either hyperthyroidism or ophthalmopathy (not recorded which). The chain carries TRBV20-1 and TRBJ1-2; TRBD1 is a possible D gene (5 bases). The CDR3 DNA follows: TGCAGTGCTAGAGATCTGTCAAAAGGGGACTATGGCTACACCTTC. Protein: CSARDLSKGDYGYTF.